This T cell receptor (beta chain) was sequenced during a study of T cell repertoires in cytomegalovirus infection. Turning to the study itself: HLA-B-restricted CMV epitopes that are well studied, plus recently identified HLA-C-restricted ones, were used by the study. Public TCR beta signatures were indicative of both CMV infection and a matching HLA type. Study results and limitations: The cumulative frequency of public TCR beta families distinguished individuals who carried CMV together with the relevant HLA. Dominating the ex vivo response were TCR beta clonotypes that were CMV-specific and HLA-C-restricted.

Trimming took off 5 bases at V and 7 bases at J, with 6 bases between the two ends. From germline, CDR1 is MNHEY and CDR2 SVGAGI. This CDR3 comprises 11 residues. About this clonotype: Its antigen is unknown.

In TCRdb, the reads were re-called with MiXCR into one record per CDR3 protein. The sample lists about 69,000 distinct CDR3 sequences; around 30% were seen once. The input for sequencing was CD8+ T cells from cultured PBMCs, taken from culture after CMV antigen stimulation. The J gene is TRBJ2-1, the V gene TRBV6-5; D unresolved. This receptor was identified in a human donor in good health (CMV status not recorded). Some clones in this sample may be carry-over from other donors' samples. CDR3 region: CASSEWNEQFF. The CDR3 DNA reads TGTGCCAGCAGTGAATGGAATGAGCAGTTCTTC.